What follows are 29 T cell receptor beta chains derived from one specimen sequenced in a study of cytomegalovirus exposure and HLA in healthy donors. The PCR was carried out with 60 Vbeta primers and 13 Jbeta primers. Generated by immunoSEQ multiplex PCR, the TCRdb table keeps only in-frame clones and is missing some. The profile shows some 110,000 clones, about three quarters of them singletons. The specimen sequenced was PBMCs. All receptors derive from a woman in her forties or fifties in good health and CMV-seropositive.

Points on this clone: The sample contains more than one DNA sequence encoding this CDR3. The rearrangement links TRBV5-1 to TRBJ2-7, with TRBD1 matching over 8 bases. Germline-derived CDR1 and CDR2 are SGHRS and YFSETQ. V trimming: 0 bases; J trimming: 3 bases; junction bases outside the gene matches: 2. The CDR3 totals 14 residues. Here the CDR3 reads CASSLGTGGYEQYF. DNA for the CDR3: TGCGCCAGCAGCTTGGGCACAGGGGGCTACGAGCAGTACTTC.

The V call is TRBV28, the J call TRBJ1-2, with D unresolved. This CDR3 is built from 11 residues. Germline V lookup: CDR1 MDHEN, CDR2 SYDVKM. V was cut by 5 bases and J by 5 bases, with 6 bases left in between. The CDR3 reads CASSRFYGYTF. In DNA, the CDR3 is TGTGCCAGCAGTCGGTTTTATGGCTACACCTTC.

In its sample, this clone was seen a few times. One end of the junction does not line up with germline, which may come from a read error. The rearrangement joins TRBV6-1 to TRBJ2-7; TRBD2 matches at 10 bases. The CDR3 runs 14 residues. CDR1 and CDR2 from the germline V gene are MNHNS and SASEGT. DNA of the CDR3: TGTGCCAGCAGAGAAGCGGGGGGGCTCTACGAGCAGTACTTC. Its protein is CASREAGGLYEQYF.

The V call is TRBV19, the J call TRBJ2-2; TRBD2 aligns across 11 bases. The germline V gene has CDR1 LNHDA and CDR2 SQIVND (reference sequence). The CDR3 is 15 amino acids. V was clipped by 6 bases and J by 6 bases; unmatched bases: 6. CDR3 bases: TGTGCCAGTAGAAATAGCGGGGGGGCCGCCGGGGAGCTGTTTTTT. As protein: CASRNSGGAAGELFF.

This clone has only one observation. Other DNA sequences of this sample code for an identical CDR3. This rearrangement joins TRBV5-1 to TRBJ1-4, with unresolved D. V was shortened by 1 base and J by 5 bases, with 6 bases between the two germline ends. Germline lookup yields CDR1 SGHRS and CDR2 YFSETQ. This CDR3 is built from 13 residues. Written as DNA, the CDR3 is TGCGCCAGCAGCTTGCAACTGAATGAAAAACTGTTTTTT. Its protein is CASSLQLNEKLFF.

In its sample, this clone was seen a few times. J is TRBJ1-1 and V is TRBV10-3; TRBD1 aligns across 11 bases. V was clipped by 3 bases and J by 6 bases; unmatched bases: 6. The CDR3 has 15 amino acids. CDR1 ENHRY and CDR2 SYGVKD come from the germline V gene. The CDR3 is CAISDTDRGLSEAFF. DNA of the CDR3: TGTGCCATCAGTGACACGGACAGGGGGCTCTCTGAAGCTTTCTTT.

The chain is built from TRBV7-3 and TRBJ1-2, with 8 bases aligning to TRBD1. Germline V gene sequence: CDR1 SGHTA, CDR2 FQGTGA. This CDR3 contains 16 residues. With 5 bases clipped from V and 7 bases from J, the junction kept 15 bases outside the gene matches. In nucleotides, the CDR3 is TGTGCCAGCAGCAAACAGGGGGGGCTAACTATGGCTGGCTACACCTTC. Protein: CASSKQGGLTMAGYTF.

V is TRBV30 and J is TRBJ2-7, with TRBD1 matching over 10 bases. The CDR3 extends over 13 amino acids. Losses at the gene ends were 5 bases for V and 7 bases for J; bases not matched to a gene: 8. Germline loops: CDR1 GTSNPN, CDR2 SVGIG (reference sequence). CDR3 DNA sequence: TGTGCCTGGTCTTGGGGACAGGGGTTAGAGCAGTACTTC. It translates to CAWSWGQGLEQYF. The full variable domain, rest sourced from reference TRBV30 and TRBJ2-7, is SQTIHQWPATLVQPVGSPLSLECTVEGTSNPNLYWYRQAAGRGLQLLFYSVGIGQISSEVPQNLSASRPQDRQFILSSKKLLLSDSGFYLCAWSWGQGLEQYFGPGTRLTVT.

In its sample, this clone was seen once. V gene TRBV18 combines with J gene TRBJ1-2; D is undetermined. This CDR3 contains 14 residues. The germline V and J ends were trimmed by 3 bases and 3 bases, with 11 bases remaining between them. The germline gives CDR1 KGHSH, CDR2 LQKENI. CDR3 residues: CASSPLAGDYGYTF. The CDR3 bases are TGTGCCAGCTCACCCTTGGCAGGCGACTATGGCTACACCTTC.

The chain has TRBV6-6 and TRBJ2-5, with 12 positions matching TRBD2. This CDR3 has 15 amino acids. Germline assignment: CDR1 MNHNY and CDR2 SVGAGI (reference sequence). Trimming removed 5 bases from V and 1 base from J; junction bases left unmatched: 2. In DNA form, the CDR3 reads TGTGCCAGCAGTCGGACTAGCGGGGCCCAAGAGACCCAGTACTTC. It is translated as CASSRTSGAQETQYF.

The rearrangement uses TRBV4-2 and TRBJ2-1; no firm D call. The CDR3 is 15 amino acids. Germline values: CDR1 LGHNA, CDR2 YNFKEQ. Trimming left V 0 bases short and J 4 bases short, with 10 bases between. CDR3 amino acids: CASSQDPGVYNEQFF. The CDR3 region has the DNA TGTGCCAGCAGCCAAGATCCGGGTGTGTACAATGAGCAGTTCTTC.

The chain links TRBV6-1 to TRBJ1-6; D might be TRBD1 (5 bases). Deletions cut 6 bases from V and 11 bases from J, with 20 bases between. Germline CDR1 MNHNS, CDR2 SASEGT. The length of the CDR3 is 15 residues. Written as DNA, the CDR3 is TGTGCCAGCAGGGACCCGGGAGGGGAAAACGCACCCCTCCACTTT. Amino acids: CASRDPGGENAPLHF.

The chain recombines TRBV2 with TRBJ1-4; maybe TRBD1 (5 bases). The CDR3 totals 14 residues. The V end lost 8 bases, the J end lost 9 bases, and 19 bases lay between the germline ends. Germline CDR1 is SNHLY and CDR2 is FYNNEI. The CDR3 nucleotides read TGTGCCAGCCTCGAGTCCAGGGTTGGGCAAAAACTGTTTTTT. The encoded protein is CASLESRVGQKLFF.

This clone was picked up one time. The gene calls are TRBV6-6 and TRBJ2-3; maybe TRBD2 (5 bases). This CDR3 spans 15 amino acids. The germline V and J ends were trimmed by 5 bases and 1 base, with 13 bases remaining between them. Germline-derived CDR1 and CDR2 are MNHNY and SVGAGI (reference sequence). In DNA form, the CDR3 reads TGTGCCAGCAGTCACGGACTCCAAGGCACAGATACGCAGTATTTT. Its translation: CASSHGLQGTDTQYF.

The chain recombines TRBV14 with TRBJ2-3; 8 nucleotides align to TRBD1. The CDR3 consists of 15 residues. Germline lookup yields CDR1 SGHDN and CDR2 FVKESK. Germline trimming cut 4 bases from V and 6 bases from J; bases unmatched to any gene: 9. The CDR3 region has the DNA TGTGCCAGCAGCCTCGGGACAGGCGGGGCGGATACGCAGTATTTT. The encoded protein is CASSLGTGGADTQYF.

The rearrangement uses TRBV2 and TRBJ2-5; D possibly corresponds to TRBD2 (6 bases). V lost 7 bases to trimming and J lost 4 bases, with 19 bases between them. This CDR3 has 15 residues. Germline CDR1 SNHLY, CDR2 FYNNEI. CDR3 region: CASTPPSGVAETQYF. Here the CDR3 DNA reads TGTGCCAGCACCCCGCCGTCGGGAGTTGCAGAGACCCAGTACTTC.

This clone was seen a few times. J is TRBJ2-2 and V is TRBV6-1; TRBD2 might be the D (7 bases). Trimming removed 6 bases from V and 6 bases from J, with 17 bases in between. This CDR3 region has 15 residues. CDR1 is MNHNS and CDR2 is SASEGT in the germline V gene. Written as DNA, the CDR3 is TGTGCCAGCAGCGGAATGTTGGGGGGGCCCGGGGAGCTGTTTTTT. It translates to CASSGMLGGPGELFF.

This clone was recorded a few times. This sequence joins TRBV4-1 and TRBJ1-6; D gene ambiguous. The germline CDR1 and CDR2 sequences are MGHRA and YSYEKL. V lost 2 bases and J 0 bases, leaving 5 bases between the germline ends. There are 15 residues in the CDR3. CDR3: CASSQRSSYNSPLHF. The CDR3 DNA sequence: TGCGCCAGCAGCCAACGCAGCTCCTATAATTCACCCCTCCACTTT.

The V and J genes are TRBV7-9 and TRBJ1-5; D gene ambiguous. The CDR3 length is 14 residues. The germline gives CDR1 SEHNR, CDR2 FQNEAQ (reference sequence). V lost 6 bases and J lost 6, with 15 bases in between. The CDR3 nucleotides read TGTGCCAGCAGAAAATCAGGAAATAGTCAGCCCCAGCATTTT. Translating gives CASRKSGNSQPQHF.

This rearrangement joins TRBV6-6 to TRBJ2-5; possibly TRBD2 for D (7 bases). Matching the DNA end better, TRBJ2-7 makes the J call doubtful. The CDR3 is 15 residues long. The germline V gene encodes CDR1 MNHNY and CDR2 SVGAGI (reference sequence). CDR3 coding DNA: TGTGCCAGCAGTTACGAGGCGGGGGCGCCCTACGAGCAGTACTTC. Translated, it gives CASSYEAGAPYEQYF.

The chain carries TRBV6-1 and TRBJ2-7, with D possibly matching TRBD2 (5 bases). V lost 7 bases, J lost 5 bases, and 12 bases lay in between. Per germline, CDR1 MNHNS and CDR2 SASEGT. The CDR3 loop spans 12 amino acids. The CDR3 DNA reads TGTGCCAGCAAAGGTCAGAGGGACGAGCAGTACTTC. This sequence encodes CASKGQRDEQYF.

V and J are TRBV19 and TRBJ1-5; 11 nucleotides line up with TRBD1. Germline assignment: CDR1 LNHDA and CDR2 SQIVND (reference sequence). The V and J ends lost 10 bases and 1 base, in that order; junction bases with no gene match: 3. The CDR3 consists of 14 residues. The CDR3 here is CAKGTGGSNQPQHF. The CDR3 DNA reads TGTGCCAAGGGGACAGGGGGGAGCAATCAGCCCCAGCATTTT.

The gene calls are TRBV28 and TRBJ1-2, with 8 bases identical to TRBD1. The CDR3 has 15 amino acids. The V and J ends lost 3 bases and 8 bases, in that order; junction bases with no gene match: 11. Germline CDR1 MDHEN, CDR2 SYDVKM. CDR3 sequence: CASSFFARGRTGYTF. The CDR3 coding sequence is TGTGCCAGCAGTTTTTTCGCCAGGGGGCGAACAGGCTACACCTTC.

This chain joins TRBV12-5 and TRBJ2-3; TRBD2 matches 13 bases. After removal of 4 bases from V and 4 bases from J, the junction contained 5 bases not matched to a gene. This CDR3 comprises 16 residues. The V gene's germline CDR1 is LGHNT and CDR2 FRNRAP. CDR3 loop: CASGSILAGGPDTQYF. The CDR3 nucleotides read TGTGCTAGTGGTTCCATACTAGCGGGGGGGCCAGATACGCAGTATTTT.

V usage is TRBV16 and J usage is TRBJ1-3; possible D gene TRBD1, 5 bases. CDR3 length equals 15 residues. V was cut by 4 bases and J by 5 bases, with 15 bases left in between. Germline V gene sequence: CDR1 KGHSY, CDR2 FQNENV. CDR3 DNA sequence: TGTGCCAGCAGCCGAATCCCCCAGGGCAGAAACACCATATATTTT. Amino acid sequence: CASSRIPQGRNTIYF.

This clone was counted a few times. The rearrangement joins TRBV10-3 to TRBJ1-1; weak D call: TRBD1 (6 bases). Germline-derived CDR1 and CDR2 are ENHRY and SYGVKD. CDR3 length equals 15 residues. Trimming stripped 0 bases from V and 5 bases from J, with 13 bases between. In DNA form, the CDR3 reads TGTGCCATCAGTGAGTCCCCAGGGGTCGAGACTGAAGCTTTCTTT. The encoded protein is CAISESPGVETEAFF.

The rearrangement joins TRBV30 to TRBJ1-3; no reliable D call. CDR3 length equals 14 residues. CDR1 and CDR2 (germline): GTSNPN, SVGIG (reference sequence). The V gene lost 5 bases and the J gene lost 0 bases, with 11 bases spanning the gap. CDR3 loop: CAWSEGDSGNTIYF. The CDR3 region has the DNA TGTGCCTGGTCCGAGGGAGACTCTGGAAACACCATATATTTT.

V and J are TRBV6-1 and TRBJ1-1; unclear D gene. Germline CDR1 reads MNHNS; CDR2 reads SASEGT. CDR3 length: 13 amino acids. Trimming cost V 3 bases and J 0 bases, with 5 bases left between them. CDR3 DNA: TGTGCCAGCAGTGATCAGATGAACACTGAAGCTTTCTTT. Translating it yields CASSDQMNTEAFF.

Only one count was recorded for this clone. This chain connects TRBV11-3 to TRBJ2-5; 9 positions agree with TRBD2. Germline V lookup: CDR1 SGHNT, CDR2 YENEEA. The CDR3 length is 16 residues. V gave up 0 bases and J gave up 5 bases; unmatched junction bases: 7. The CDR3 DNA follows: TGTGCCAGCAGCTTAGAATGGCGGGGGGGCAGGGAGACCCAGTACTTC. Its protein product is CASSLEWRGGRETQYF.